The entry that follows covers one T cell receptor (beta chain) sequence. V gave up 5 bases and J gave up 7 bases; unmatched junction bases: 6. Germline CDR1 is MGHDK and CDR2 is SYGVNS. This CDR3 is 15 amino acids long. The entry originates in a study of Graves' ophthalmopathy and Graves' hyperthyroidism. Turning to the study itself: Ahead of any treatment, peripheral blood was obtained at the initial diagnosis.

Transcripts of RNA were the source for amplifying TCR beta CDR3 regions. The first-round RT-PCR employed HTBI primers together with the Qiagen OneStep RT-PCR kit. A multiplex PCR was then performed as the second round. From the multiplex PCR reads, TCRdb called clonotypes with MiXCR, one entry per CDR3 protein. Seen here are around 670,000 distinct CDR3 sequences, roughly two fifths observed once, and the top ten hold about 40%. The sequence derives from an adult man with Graves' ophthalmopathy. The genes are TRBV25-1 and TRBJ2-2, with 11 bases identical to TRBD1. Sequencing input: peripheral blood. CDR3 sequence: CASSFRTGGGGELFF. CDR3 coding DNA: TGTGCCAGCAGTTTCCGGACAGGGGGCGGCGGGGAGCTGTTTTTT.